Presented here are 18 T cell receptor beta chains from one specimen sequenced in a study of blood T cell repertoires in COVID-19. Profiled with immunoSEQ multiplex PCR; TCRdb holds only in-frame clones, not every one. The data contain about 340,000 clones, 92% of them seen just once; the ten biggest clones take up roughly 20%. Sequencing used PBMCs or T cells enriched from blood (not recorded which). Receptor source: a woman aged 25-40 years who had recovered from COVID-19.

This chain joins TRBV24-1 and TRBJ2-1, with TRBD1 as a possible D gene (7 bases). Germline V gene sequence: CDR1 KGHDR, CDR2 SFDVKD. The CDR3 runs 16 residues. V lost 4 bases and J lost 0, with 12 bases in between. The CDR3 loop reads CATSDRGVSSYNEQFF. The CDR3 DNA sequence: TGTGCCACCAGTGACAGGGGGGTAAGCTCCTACAATGAGCAGTTCTTC.

V gene TRBV9 combines with J gene TRBJ1-2; possibly TRBD1 for D (6 bases). This CDR3 comprises 12 residues. V lost 3 bases to trimming and J lost 8 bases, with 11 bases between them. Germline loops: CDR1 SGDLS, CDR2 YYNGEE. CDR3 sequence reads: CASSGVGGGYTF. CDR3 DNA sequence: TGTGCCAGCAGCGGGGTAGGGGGAGGCTACACCTTC.

This CDR3 is CASSRGLANTEAFF. DNA of the CDR3: TGTGCCAGCAGCAGGGGCCTCGCGAACACTGAAGCTTTCTTT. The chain uses TRBV5-8 and TRBJ1-1, with a weak D call TRBD1 (5 bases). This CDR3 has 14 residues. The V gene lost 4 bases and the J gene lost 1 base, with 11 bases spanning the gap. Germline V gene data show CDR1 as SGHTS and CDR2 as YDEGEE.

The chain recombines TRBV7-3 with TRBJ2-1; TRBD2 matches at 10 bases. Germline CDR1 and CDR2: SGHTA and FQGTGA. The V gene end was trimmed by 5 bases and the J gene end by 10 bases; junction bases not matched to a gene: 14. The CDR3 is 16 residues long. CDR3 loop: CASSPQAGLAGAEQFF. The DNA for the CDR3 is TGTGCCAGCAGCCCACAAGCAGGGCTAGCGGGAGCAGAGCAGTTCTTC. Filled out from reference TRBV7-3 and TRBJ2-1, the complete variable domain reads GAGVSQTPSNKVTEKGKYVELRCDPISGHTALYWYRQSLGQGPEFLIYFQGTGAADDSGLPNDRFFAVRPEGSVSTLKIQRTERGDSAVYLCASSPQAGLAGAEQFFGPGTRLTVL.

This clone was counted once. The V call is TRBV2, the J call TRBJ2-2; TRBD1 matches 8 bases. The CDR3 extends over 17 amino acids. CDR1 SNHLY and CDR2 FYNNEI come from the germline V gene. The trim removed 0 bases at V and 0 bases at J, leaving 3 bases unmatched. DNA for the CDR3: TGTGCCAGCAGTGAAGCCCGGACAGGGCCGAACACCGGGGAGCTGTTTTTT. Translation gives CASSEARTGPNTGELFF.

J is TRBJ2-2 and V is TRBV19; 7 nucleotides agree with TRBD1. After removal of 7 bases from V and 0 bases from J, the junction contained 5 bases not matched to a gene. CDR1 is LNHDA and CDR2 is SQIVND in the germline V gene (reference sequence). This CDR3 has 15 residues. Here the CDR3 DNA reads TGTGCCAGTAATAGACAGGGCACGAACACCGGGGAGCTGTTTTTT. It is translated as CASNRQGTNTGELFF.

V is TRBV5-1 and J is TRBJ2-1; D uncertain. The CDR3 is 13 amino acids. With 4 bases removed from V and 7 bases from J, the gap between germline ends came to 12 bases. Germline CDR1 reads SGHRS; CDR2 reads YFSETQ. CDR3: CASSTYTPNEQFF. CDR3 sequence (DNA): TGCGCCAGCAGCACCTATACCCCGAATGAGCAGTTCTTC.

The V and J genes are TRBV23-1 and TRBJ2-3; maybe TRBD2 (5 bases). TRBV23-1 is placed among ORFs of uncertain function. This CDR3 spans 17 amino acids. V was clipped by 3 bases and J by 2 bases, with 18 bases between them. The CDR3 DNA follows: TGCGCCAGCAGTCACCCGACACTAGTCCCCCACACAGATACGCAGTATTTT. This translates into CASSHPTLVPHTDTQYF.

V gene TRBV5-8 combines with J gene TRBJ1-2; 8 nucleotides match TRBD1. Per germline, CDR1 SGHTS and CDR2 YDEGEE. The V and J ends lost 4 bases and 0 bases, in that order; junction bases with no gene match: 5. The CDR3 extends over 15 amino acids. The CDR3 coding sequence is TGTGCCAGCAGCAGCCGGACAGGGACTAACTATGGCTACACCTTC. It is translated as CASSSRTGTNYGYTF.

This clone appeared a single time. This chain joins TRBV6-6 and TRBJ2-7; TRBD1 aligns across 7 bases. Germline lookup yields CDR1 MNHNY and CDR2 SVGAGI (reference sequence). The CDR3 extends over 14 amino acids. V gave up 4 bases and J gave up 3 bases; unmatched junction bases: 6. The CDR3 nucleotides read TGTGCCAGCAGTTGGGCTAGGGACAGCTACGAGCAGTACTTC. It yields the protein CASSWARDSYEQYF.

The chain joins TRBV4-1 to TRBJ2-7, with D tentatively TRBD2 (6 bases). Germline assignment: CDR1 MGHRA and CDR2 YSYEKL. The CDR3 contains 15 residues. Trimming cost V 3 bases and J 4 bases, with 16 bases left between them. CDR3 loop: CASSHIRVADYEQYF. The CDR3 coding sequence is TGCGCCAGCAGCCATATCCGTGTAGCGGATTACGAGCAGTACTTC.

The chain has TRBV7-9 and TRBJ1-6; D unresolved. This CDR3 comprises 14 residues. V was shortened by 5 bases and J by 1 base, with 6 bases between the two germline ends. Germline V gene lookup returns CDR1 SEHNR and CDR2 FQNEAQ (reference sequence). The chain's CDR3 is CASSPSSYNSPLHF. The DNA for the CDR3 is TGTGCCAGCAGCCCTAGTTCCTATAATTCACCCCTCCACTTT.

The J gene is TRBJ2-7, the V gene TRBV21-1; the table assigns TRBD1, which was not confirmed against the DNA. TRBV21-1 represents a pseudogene. This CDR3 contains 15 residues. The CDR3 here is CASSNRDSCAYEQYF. CDR3 in DNA: TGTGCCAGCAGCAACCGGGACAGTTGCGCCTACGAGCAGTACTTC.

The table lists this clone with a count of one. Written as DNA, the CDR3 is TGTGCCAGCAGCTCGGCGGCTAGCGGGGGGCGACGAAACATTCAGTACTTC. Translated, it gives CASSSAASGGRRNIQYF. The chain couples TRBV11-3 to TRBJ2-4, with 11 nucleotides matching TRBD2. Trimming took 4 bases from V and 6 from J; bases not matched to a gene: 11. The CDR3 length is 17 residues. CDR1 is SGHNT, CDR2 YENEEA, per germline.

This clone was counted only a few times. The CDR3 sequence: CASAPDRKYEQYF. The CDR3, as DNA: TGTGCCAGTGCCCCGGACAGGAAATACGAGCAGTACTTC. This sequence joins TRBV19 and TRBJ2-7; 7 bases fit TRBD1. Germline V gene sequence: CDR1 LNHDA, CDR2 SQIVND (reference sequence). CDR3 length equals 13 residues. Germline trimming cut 8 bases from V and 4 bases from J; bases unmatched to any gene: 8.

The chain recombines TRBV19 with TRBJ1-1; D gene ambiguous. Trimming removed 7 bases from V and 1 base from J, with 13 bases in between. The CDR3 spans 14 residues. Germline CDR1 reads LNHDA; CDR2 reads SQIVND (reference sequence). The CDR3 sequence: CASTRWGGNTEAFF. The CDR3, as DNA: TGTGCCAGTACCCGTTGGGGAGGGAACACTGAAGCTTTCTTT.

This clone was seen once. The rearrangement uses TRBV2 and TRBJ2-7; the D gene is possibly TRBD2 (5 bases). CDR1 and CDR2 from the germline V gene are SNHLY and FYNNEI. Trimming pared 6 bases from V and 6 bases from J, leaving 15 bases between. The CDR3 has 13 residues. The CDR3 protein is CASRSAASAEQYF. CDR3 DNA sequence: TGTGCCAGCAGGTCAGCGGCCTCGGCCGAGCAGTACTTC.

The rearrangement joins TRBV28 to TRBJ1-2; 8 nucleotides agree with TRBD1. This CDR3 is built from 14 residues. The V and J ends lost 5 bases and 7 bases, in that order; junction bases with no gene match: 9. Germline CDR1 and CDR2: MDHEN and SYDVKM. The CDR3 region is CASSPWTGRGGYTF. The CDR3 DNA reads as TGTGCCAGCAGTCCGTGGACAGGGCGAGGTGGCTACACCTTC.